This TCR beta chain was sequenced during a study of blood T cells in healthy people across ages. Findings and limits, study-wide: Unsorted PBMC input precluded a conclusive naive versus antigen-experienced comparison. Long-lived donors exceeded aged donors in naive CD4+ cells and diversity.

The authors ran a second PCR of about 6 to 11 cycles using a sample-barcoded 5' primer and a J-beta primer mix. TCRdb reprocessed the 5' RACE reads with MiXCR, giving one entry per CDR3 protein. The sample consists of 650,000 to 700,000 distinct CDR3 sequences, about a third of them appearing once. The CDR3 runs to 15 residues. V gave up 4 bases and J gave up 4 bases, with 16 bases separating them. Turning to this clonotype: Its antigen is unidentified.

This sequence joins TRBV12-3 or TRBV12-4 and TRBJ2-5, with D possibly TRBD2 on 5 matching bases. The sequenced material came from blood. The TCR sequence derives from a woman older than 75 in good health. The CDR3 protein is CASSSTVGRAETQYF. As DNA, the CDR3 is TGTGCCAGCAGTTCGACTGTCGGGCGGGCAGAGACCCAGTACTTC.